A single sample is the source of the 27 T cell receptor beta chains below, sequenced in a study of cytomegalovirus exposure and HLA in healthy donors. 60 Vbeta and 13 Jbeta primers were used in PCR. Using immunoSEQ multiplex PCR, the repertoire was profiled, and TCRdb retains in-frame clones only, with some absent. The repertoire includes 170,000 or so clones, about 78% of them detected once, and about 13% sits in the top ten. Sequencing was performed on PBMCs. The origin of the receptors is a woman between 45 and 65 years old in good health and CMV-seropositive.

The chain recombines TRBV4-1 with TRBJ2-7; 7 positions agree with TRBD2. Germline V gives CDR1 MGHRA, CDR2 YSYEKL. V dropped 1 base and J dropped 3; count of bases not matched to a gene: 6. This CDR3 is built from 15 residues. Written as DNA, the CDR3 is TGCGCCAGCAGCCAAGGTGGGGGGGGGAGCTACGAGCAGTACTTC. Protein sequence: CASSQGGGGSYEQYF.

The V gene is TRBV29-1, the J gene TRBJ2-7; D is ambiguous. The CDR3 contains 12 residues. CDR1 and CDR2 (germline): SQVTM, ANQGSEA. Trimming pared 4 bases from V and 2 bases from J, leaving 9 bases between. In nucleotides, the CDR3 is TGCAGCGTTGTCACGGTTGCCTACGAGCAGTACTTC. Encoded protein: CSVVTVAYEQYF.

V is TRBV30 and J is TRBJ1-1, with D uncertain. Germline loops: CDR1 GTSNPN, CDR2 SVGIG (reference sequence). This CDR3 is built from 10 residues. Trimming left V 4 bases short and J 5 bases short, with 5 bases between. The CDR3 protein is CAWKRTEAFF. The CDR3 DNA sequence: TGTGCCTGGAAGAGAACTGAAGCTTTCTTT.

In its sample, this clone was seen a few times. V gene TRBV5-1 combines with J gene TRBJ2-5, with TRBD1 identical over 8 bases. From germline, CDR1 is SGHRS and CDR2 YFSETQ. V dropped 2 bases and J dropped 4; count of bases not matched to a gene: 1. The CDR3 is made up of 13 amino acids. CDR3 residues: CASSFTGGETQYF. As DNA, the CDR3 is TGCGCCAGCAGCTTCACAGGGGGAGAGACCCAGTACTTC.

The sample holds one count of this clone. The V and J genes are TRBV30 and TRBJ2-2, with TRBD1 as a possible D gene (6 bases). V was shortened by 2 bases and J by 6 bases, with 13 bases between the two germline ends. The CDR3 has 14 amino acids. CDR1 GTSNPN and CDR2 SVGIG come from the germline V gene (reference sequence). CDR3 sequence reads: CAWSFSAGAGELFF. The CDR3 DNA reads as TGTGCCTGGAGTTTCTCCGCAGGGGCCGGGGAGCTGTTTTTT.

This clone came up once. Germline and junction disagree at one end, which may indicate a read error. CDR3 bases: TGTTCCAGCAGTTCATGGACAGTGAGCTCCTATAATTCACCCCTCCACTTT. Translated, it gives CSSSSWTVSSYNSPLHF. This sequence joins TRBV7-9 and TRBJ1-6; D is perhaps TRBD1 (6 bases). The CDR3 runs to 17 residues. From germline, CDR1 is SEHNR and CDR2 FQNEAQ (reference sequence).

V and J are TRBV11-2 and TRBJ2-7; TRBD2 might be the D (5 bases). Germline values: CDR1 SGHAT, CDR2 FQNNGV. The CDR3 has 15 amino acids. Trimming left V 1 base short and J 4 bases short, with 14 bases between. The CDR3 DNA reads TGTGCCAGCAGCTTAGGATCAGCGGAGCTTTACGAGCAGTACTTC. It yields the protein CASSLGSAELYEQYF.

The V and J genes are TRBV13 and TRBJ1-4, with 9 bases identical to TRBD1. Germline values: CDR1 PRHDT, CDR2 FYEKMQ (reference sequence). V lost 8 bases and J lost 7; bases outside the gene matches: 8. This CDR3 is 14 amino acids long. The CDR3 reads CASFRQGVGEKLFF. CDR3 bases: TGTGCCAGCTTTCGACAGGGGGTCGGTGAAAAACTGTTTTTT.

V gene TRBV29-1 combines with J gene TRBJ2-1; D possibly corresponds to TRBD1 (5 bases). Trimming cost V 7 bases and J 4 bases, with 17 bases left between them. Germline lookup yields CDR1 SQVTM and CDR2 ANQGSEA. This CDR3 is built from 14 residues. The CDR3 coding sequence is TGCAGCGCCCTCCCCCGCGACAGATACAATGAGCAGTTCTTC. It yields the protein CSALPRDRYNEQFF.

The genes are TRBV4-1 and TRBJ2-5; possible D gene TRBD1, 6 bases. V lost 2 bases to trimming and J lost 4 bases, with 14 bases between them. Germline V gives CDR1 MGHRA, CDR2 YSYEKL. This CDR3 has 15 amino acids. The CDR3 DNA follows: TGCGCCAGCAGCCAAAACAGGGCCTTCGGAGAGACCCAGTACTTC. It codes for CASSQNRAFGETQYF.

The rearrangement joins TRBV27 to TRBJ2-1, with 7 bases that match TRBD1. CDR1 is MNHEY, CDR2 SMNVEV, per germline (reference sequence). J was trimmed by 9 bases and V by 1 base; bases with no gene match: 9. The length of the CDR3 is 15 residues. CDR3 DNA: TGTGCCAGCAGTTTATTTTCACAGGGGCGAGGTGAGCAGTTCTTC. This encodes CASSLFSQGRGEQFF.

This CDR3 is CAIGPPNTGELFF. CDR3 bases: TGTGCCATCGGGCCGCCGAACACCGGGGAGCTGTTTTTT. This chain joins TRBV10-3 and TRBJ2-2, with D unresolved. The CDR3 runs to 13 residues. V was cut by 8 bases and J by 0 bases, with 7 bases left in between. The germline CDR1 and CDR2 sequences are ENHRY and SYGVKD.

The V and J genes are TRBV27 and TRBJ2-2; TRBD1 agrees at 7 bases. The CDR3 sequence is 14 residues long. V lost 4 bases to trimming and J lost 4 bases; unmatched junction nucleotides: 3. The germline gives CDR1 MNHEY, CDR2 SMNVEV (reference sequence). CDR3 bases: TGTGCCAGCAGTTGGACAGGAACCACCGGGGAGCTGTTTTTT. Its protein product is CASSWTGTTGELFF.

The rearrangement joins TRBV27 to TRBJ2-5; 8 nucleotides line up with TRBD1. This CDR3 contains 15 residues. The trim removed 2 bases at V and 7 bases at J, leaving 9 bases unmatched. From germline, CDR1 is MNHEY and CDR2 SMNVEV (reference sequence). CDR3 in DNA: TGTGCCAGCAGTTTAGGCAGGGGGCAGAGCGGGACCCAGTACTTC. This gives the protein CASSLGRGQSGTQYF.

The chain has TRBV15 and TRBJ2-7; 8 positions agree with TRBD1. The V gene's germline CDR1 is LNHNV and CDR2 YYDKDF (reference sequence). CDR3 length: 14 amino acids. V gave up 1 base and J gave up 6 bases; unmatched junction bases: 5. In nucleotides, the CDR3 is TGTGCCACCAGCAGAGCTCAGGGGGCTCTCGAGCAGTACTTC. Protein sequence: CATSRAQGALEQYF.

This sequence joins TRBV7-6 and TRBJ2-3, with 7 nucleotides matching TRBD1. The junction had 4 bases not matched to a gene; V was cut back by 5 bases and J by 2 bases. This CDR3 contains 14 residues. Per the germline V gene, CDR1 is SGHVS and CDR2 is FNYEAQ. The CDR3 nucleotides read TGTGCCAGCAGCCGAGGACAGGTCACAGATACGCAGTATTTT. This gives the protein CASSRGQVTDTQYF.

The chain has TRBV6-5 and TRBJ1-4, with D possibly TRBD1 on 6 matching bases. This CDR3 contains 15 residues. V lost 8 bases and J 3 bases, leaving 16 bases between the germline ends. Germline loops: CDR1 MNHEY, CDR2 SVGAGI. The CDR3 reads CASGTGWAANEKLFF. Written as DNA, the CDR3 is TGTGCCAGCGGAACAGGGTGGGCGGCTAATGAAAAACTGTTTTTT.

V gene TRBV29-1 combines with J gene TRBJ2-3, with D tentatively TRBD2 (6 bases). Germline V gene data show CDR1 as SQVTM and CDR2 as ANQGSEA. The CDR3 loop spans 14 amino acids. V dropped 4 bases and J dropped 1 base, with 12 bases sitting between them. CDR3 sequence: CSVVLAGRTDTQYF. CDR3 bases: TGCAGCGTTGTACTAGCAGGGCGCACAGATACGCAGTATTTT.

This clone was recorded a few times. The genes are TRBV29-1 and TRBJ1-2; the match to TRBD1 covers 11 bases. CDR1 and CDR2 (germline): SQVTM, ANQGSEA. With 7 bases clipped from V and 4 bases from J, the junction kept 2 bases outside the gene matches. The CDR3 has 12 amino acids. CDR3 loop: CSAGTGGYGYTF. CDR3 nucleotide sequence: TGCAGCGCCGGGACAGGGGGCTATGGCTACACCTTC.

The chain joins TRBV20-1 to TRBJ1-1; D not certain. This CDR3 spans 11 amino acids. CDR1 and CDR2 from the germline V gene are DFQATT and SNEGSKA (reference sequence). The DNA for the CDR3 is TGCAGCCTCTACGGGAGGGCAGGAGCTTTCTTT. Translation gives CSLYGRAGAFF.

This chain links TRBV6-5 with TRBJ2-2; tentatively, D is TRBD1 (6 bases). The germline V and J ends were trimmed by 0 bases and 1 base, with 9 bases remaining between them. The CDR3 is 16 residues long. CDR1 and CDR2 from the germline V gene are MNHEY and SVGAGI. The CDR3 region has the DNA TGTGCCAGCAGTTACTCCGGACAGAGGAACACCGGGGAGCTGTTTTTT. Its protein product is CASSYSGQRNTGELFF.

The genes are TRBV6-5 and TRBJ2-5; D is perhaps TRBD1 (6 bases). CDR1 and CDR2 (germline): MNHEY, SVGAGI. V lost 5 bases, J lost 5 bases, and 15 bases lay in between. The CDR3 runs to 14 residues. CDR3 sequence: CASSRTARQETQYF. In nucleotides, the CDR3 is TGTGCCAGCAGTAGGACAGCCCGCCAGGAGACCCAGTACTTC.

The sample holds one count of this clone. This chain connects TRBV6-1 to TRBJ1-2; D gene ambiguous. The CDR3 length is 13 residues. CDR1 is MNHNS, CDR2 SASEGT, per germline. Deletions cut 6 bases from V and 3 bases from J, with 11 bases between. CDR3: CASSETTYYGYTF. The CDR3 nucleotides are TGTGCCAGCAGCGAGACAACTTACTATGGCTACACCTTC.

The chain employs TRBV30 and TRBJ2-6; 8 nucleotides line up with TRBD1. The V and J ends lost 0 bases and 0 bases, in that order; junction bases with no gene match: 7. The CDR3 has 18 amino acids. The germline gives CDR1 GTSNPN, CDR2 SVGIG (reference sequence). Written as DNA, the CDR3 is TGTGCCTGGAGTGTAGGGACAGGATTTCTCTCTGGGGCCAACGTCCTGACTTTC. It yields the protein CAWSVGTGFLSGANVLTF.

The V call is TRBV14, the J call TRBJ1-4; D might be TRBD1 (5 bases). The germline V and J ends were trimmed by 6 bases and 5 bases, with 16 bases remaining between them. There are 15 residues in the CDR3. Germline CDR1 is SGHDN and CDR2 is FVKESK. The CDR3 sequence is CASSRPGLINEKLFF. In nucleotides, the CDR3 is TGTGCCAGCAGTCGACCGGGACTGATCAATGAAAAACTGTTTTTT.

The chain combines TRBV9 with TRBJ1-4; D unresolved. Per the germline V gene, CDR1 is SGDLS and CDR2 is YYNGEE. Deletions cut 4 bases from V and 0 bases from J, with 13 bases between. CDR3 length: 16 amino acids. The CDR3 region is CASSPRASSTNEKLFF. CDR3 nucleotides: TGTGCCAGCAGCCCACGTGCGAGCTCAACTAATGAAAAACTGTTTTTT.

The chain links TRBV15 to TRBJ2-1; 7 bases are a match to TRBD1. This CDR3 has 14 residues. J gave up 3 bases and V 5 bases, and 4 bases lay outside the gene matches. The germline V gene has CDR1 LNHNV and CDR2 YYDKDF (reference sequence). CDR3 sequence (DNA): TGTGCCACCAGCTTCGGACAGGACTACAATGAGCAGTTCTTC. Translating gives CATSFGQDYNEQFF.